The 9 T cell receptor delta chains reported below all come from one sample, sequenced in a study of gamma delta lymphoproliferative disorders and STAT genes. Genomic DNA from isolated PBMCs served as the sequencing template. TCRdb re-processed the multiplex PCR reads using CATT. The sample carries some 4,100 delta-chain clones, around 1% recorded once. The source material was blood. The receptors shown here come from a human donor in good health.

This clone was counted a few times. This likely came from a read error, as a far larger clone is one base away. Other nucleotide sequences in the sample specify the same CDR3. The J gene is TRDJ1, the V gene TRDV1; 7 bases map to TRDD3. Trimming at V came to 3 bases and at J to 0 bases, leaving 22 bases not matched to a gene. The germline gives CDR1 TSWWSYY, CDR2 QGS. This CDR3 is built from 21 residues. The CDR3: CALGELPLFLGDPPYTDKLIF. In nucleotides, the CDR3 is TGTGCTCTTGGGGAGCTACCCCTCTTCTTGGGGGACCCACCGTACACCGATAAACTCATCTTT.

A few counts support this clone. This DNA's translation and the protein TCRdb lists, from a much larger clone, do not match at residue 12, likely due to a read error; the protein shown is translated from the DNA. The chain couples TRDV2 to TRDJ1, with 9 bases lining up with TRDD3. Per the germline V gene, CDR1 is GEAIGNYY and CDR2 is EKD. This CDR3 spans 17 amino acids. The ends lost 3 bases at V and 1 base at J; junction bases unmatched: 11. The CDR3 is CACDPITRGDTTDKLIF. The CDR3 coding sequence is TGTGCCTGTGACCCTATCACCCGGGGGGATACCACCGATAAACTCATCTTT.

Details on this clone: Given a far larger clone just one base away, this is likely a sequencing read error. Other nucleotide sequences in the sample specify the same CDR3. The V gene is TRDV2, the J gene TRDJ1; D is unresolved. Germline values: CDR1 GEAIGNYY, CDR2 EKD. The CDR3 has 17 amino acids. V dropped 1 base and J dropped 0 bases, with 17 bases sitting between them. CDR3 region: CACDTGFAGANTDKLIF. The CDR3, as DNA: TGTGCCTGTGACACGGGGTTTGCCGGGGCTAACACCGATAAACTCATCTTT.

This clone was seen a handful of times. Only one base separates this from a far larger clonotype, so it likely reflects a read error. This chain uses TRDV2 with TRDJ3; D may be TRDD3 (6 bases). Looked up from germline, CDR1 is GEAIGNYY and CDR2 is EKD. The CDR3 is 20 residues long. CDR3 in DNA: TGTGCCTGTGACACCAGCTGGGGTAATCCTAGCTCCTGGGACACCCGACAGACGTTTTTC. Its protein is CACDTSWGNPSSWDTRQTFF.

On this clone: The amino acid sequence in TCRdb belongs to a much larger clone and departs from this DNA's translation at residue 13, likely a sequencing read error; the sequence shown is translated from the DNA. The chain has TRDV1 and TRDJ1; TRDD3 matches at 7 bases. V lost 0 bases, J lost 0 bases, and 22 bases stayed unmatched. Germline V gene lookup returns CDR1 TSWWSYY and CDR2 QGS. The CDR3 is made up of 22 amino acids. CDR3 bases: TGTGCTCTTGGGGAACTCGCTCCCTACTGGGGACTCAATGGGGCCTACACCGATAAACTCATCTTT. It encodes CALGELAPYWGLNGAYTDKLIF.

About this clone itself: This DNA's translation differs at residue 15 from TCRdb's protein, which comes from a much larger clone; a read error is likely, and the protein shown is translated from the DNA. The rearrangement links TRDV1 to TRDJ1, with 11 bases identical to TRDD3. Germline values: CDR1 TSWWSYY, CDR2 QGS. The CDR3 loop spans 19 amino acids. V gave up 1 base and J gave up 5 bases; unmatched junction bases: 15. The CDR3: CALGEPTYAGGYRLDKLIF. In nucleotides, the CDR3 is TGTGCTCTTGGGGAACCCACCTACGCTGGGGGATACAGGTTAGATAAACTCATCTTT.

In its sample, this clone was seen a few times. For this DNA, TCRdb reports the protein of a much larger clone, which diverges at residue 7, most likely from a read error; the protein presented here is translated directly from the DNA. The rearrangement links TRDV2 to TRDJ3; maybe TRDD3 (6 bases). The CDR3 length is 18 residues. The V end was cut by 1 base, the J end by 5 bases, with 17 bases between. CDR1 is GEAIGNYY, CDR2 EKD, per germline. Here the CDR3 reads CACDTERGKTGDTRQMFF. The CDR3 region has the DNA TGTGCCTGTGACACGGAGCGGGGGAAGACGGGGGACACCCGACAGATGTTTTTC.

To note about this clone: This DNA's translation differs at residue 11 from TCRdb's protein, which comes from a much larger clone; a read error is likely, and the protein shown is translated from the DNA. The chain uses TRDV3 and TRDJ1; possibly TRDD2 or TRDD3 for D (6 bases each). V lost 2 bases and J 3 bases, leaving 28 bases between the germline ends. The CDR3 is 18 amino acids. Per germline, CDR1 TVYSNPD and CDR2 GDNSRS (reference sequence). CDR3 loop: CAFPFRLPWGHHSDKLIF. The CDR3 coding sequence is TGTGCCTTTCCCTTCCGACTCCCCTGGGGACACCATTCCGATAAACTCATCTTT.

This clone was observed a handful of times. The protein recorded in TCRdb matches a much larger clone and deviates from this DNA's translation at residue 4, suggesting a read error; the protein here is obtained by translating the DNA. This chain links TRDV2 with TRDJ1, with 7 bases identical to TRDD3. CDR1 and CDR2 (germline): GEAIGNYY, EKD. This CDR3 has 17 amino acids. The CDR3 region is CACNTVTRGMNTDKLIF. CDR3 nucleotides: TGTGCCTGTAACACCGTAACCCGGGGGATGAACACCGATAAACTCATCTTT.